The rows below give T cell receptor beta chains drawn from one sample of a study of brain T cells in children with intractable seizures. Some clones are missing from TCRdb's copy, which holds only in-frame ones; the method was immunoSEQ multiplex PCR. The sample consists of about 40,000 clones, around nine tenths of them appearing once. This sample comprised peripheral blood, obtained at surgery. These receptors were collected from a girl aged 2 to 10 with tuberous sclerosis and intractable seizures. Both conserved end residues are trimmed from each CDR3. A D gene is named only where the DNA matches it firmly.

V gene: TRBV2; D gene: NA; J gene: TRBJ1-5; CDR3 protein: ASSEPLNQPQH
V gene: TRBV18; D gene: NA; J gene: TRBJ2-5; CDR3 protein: ASSPIQGETQY
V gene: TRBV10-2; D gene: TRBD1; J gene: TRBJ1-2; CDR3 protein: ASRYRDRVGSYGYT
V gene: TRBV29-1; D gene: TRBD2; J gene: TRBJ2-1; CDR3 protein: SVLQARGGEQF
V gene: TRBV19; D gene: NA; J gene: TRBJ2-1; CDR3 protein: ATMGGMFSINEQF
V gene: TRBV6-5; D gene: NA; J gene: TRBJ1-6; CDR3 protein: ASRKGLGSPLH
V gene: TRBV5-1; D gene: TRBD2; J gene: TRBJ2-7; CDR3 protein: ASSPHSGTNEQY
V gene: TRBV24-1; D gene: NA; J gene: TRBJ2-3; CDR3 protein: ATRQTDTQY
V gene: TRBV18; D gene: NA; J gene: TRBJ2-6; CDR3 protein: ASSPERAAGANVLT
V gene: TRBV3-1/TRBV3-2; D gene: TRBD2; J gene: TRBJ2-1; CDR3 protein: ASSQDVAGDNEQF
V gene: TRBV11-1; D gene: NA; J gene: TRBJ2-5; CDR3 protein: ASSLAGEEFQETQY
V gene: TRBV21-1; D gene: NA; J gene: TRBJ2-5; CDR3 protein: ASSKGASPY
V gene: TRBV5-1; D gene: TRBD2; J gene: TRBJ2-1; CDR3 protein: ASSRYVSGEVDEQF
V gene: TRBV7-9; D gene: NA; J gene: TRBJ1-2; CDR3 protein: ASSPLKMFPREVVYGYT
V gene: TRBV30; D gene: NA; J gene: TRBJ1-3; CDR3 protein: AWSAGRSSGNTIY
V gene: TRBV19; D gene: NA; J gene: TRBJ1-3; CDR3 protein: ASSIREFGNTIY
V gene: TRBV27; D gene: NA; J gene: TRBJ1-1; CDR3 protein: ASSLSGFTEAF
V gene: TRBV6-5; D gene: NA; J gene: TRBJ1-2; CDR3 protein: ASRRRGEGYGYT
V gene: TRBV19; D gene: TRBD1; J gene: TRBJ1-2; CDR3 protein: ASSIRGQGARGYT
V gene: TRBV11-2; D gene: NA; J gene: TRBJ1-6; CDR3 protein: ASSTGQVGSPLH
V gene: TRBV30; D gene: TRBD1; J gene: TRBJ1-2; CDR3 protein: AWDTGVRGYT
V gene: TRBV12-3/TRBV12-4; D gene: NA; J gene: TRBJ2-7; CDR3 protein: ASREGASEQY
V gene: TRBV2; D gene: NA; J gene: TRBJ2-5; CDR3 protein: ASTLGGGLLETQY
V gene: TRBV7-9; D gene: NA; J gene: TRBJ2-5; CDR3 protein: ASSVRGTQY
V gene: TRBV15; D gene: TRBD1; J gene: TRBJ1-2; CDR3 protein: ATSREGDRVVSGYT
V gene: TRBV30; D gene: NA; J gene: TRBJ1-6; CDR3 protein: AWSPDGDNSPLH
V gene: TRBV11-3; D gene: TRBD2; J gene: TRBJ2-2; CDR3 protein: ASSLSWEGSTGELF
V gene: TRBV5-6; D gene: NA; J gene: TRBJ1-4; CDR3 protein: ASSLLGTREKLF
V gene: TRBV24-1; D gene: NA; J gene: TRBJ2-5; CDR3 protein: ATSDSGLIQETQY
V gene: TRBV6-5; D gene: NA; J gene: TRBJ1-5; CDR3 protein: ASSSGNQPQH
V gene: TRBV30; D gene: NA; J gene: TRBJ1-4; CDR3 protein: AWNRDPNEKLF
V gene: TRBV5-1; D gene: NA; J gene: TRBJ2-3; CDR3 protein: ASSLAGGSSTDTQY
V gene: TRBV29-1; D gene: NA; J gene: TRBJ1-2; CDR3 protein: SVLQGGYT
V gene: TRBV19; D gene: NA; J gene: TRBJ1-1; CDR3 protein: ASSIQGPLGSEAF
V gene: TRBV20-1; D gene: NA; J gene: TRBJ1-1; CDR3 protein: SAIANTEAF
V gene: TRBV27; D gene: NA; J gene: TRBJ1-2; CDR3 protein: ASSPGGGRATNYGYT
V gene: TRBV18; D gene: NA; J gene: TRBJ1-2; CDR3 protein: ASSLLRYGYT
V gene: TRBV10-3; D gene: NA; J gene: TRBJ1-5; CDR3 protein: AISATGGFSDQPQH
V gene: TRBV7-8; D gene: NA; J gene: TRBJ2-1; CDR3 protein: ASSLEVVAKWQF
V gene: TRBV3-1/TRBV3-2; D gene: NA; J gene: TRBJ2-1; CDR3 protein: ASSQDGRGPPYNEQF
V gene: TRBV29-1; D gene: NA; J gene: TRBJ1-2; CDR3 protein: SVAAGGLRDGYT
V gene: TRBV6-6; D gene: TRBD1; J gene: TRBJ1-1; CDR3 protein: ASRAGTGNTEAF
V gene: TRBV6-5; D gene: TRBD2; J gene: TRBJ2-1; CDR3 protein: ASGIAGPYNEQF
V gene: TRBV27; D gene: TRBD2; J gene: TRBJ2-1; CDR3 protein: ASSLYLAGGRNEQF
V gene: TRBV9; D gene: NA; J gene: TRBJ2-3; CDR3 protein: ASDTRGASTDTQY
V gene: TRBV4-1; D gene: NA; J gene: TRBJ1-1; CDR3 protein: ASSQGTGSNTEAF
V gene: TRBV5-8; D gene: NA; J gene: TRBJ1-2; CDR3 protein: ASSLRLMGKT
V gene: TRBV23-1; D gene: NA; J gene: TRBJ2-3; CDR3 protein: ASSPLGPPRDTQY
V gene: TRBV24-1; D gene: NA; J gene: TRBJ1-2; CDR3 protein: ATSDSGGYGYT
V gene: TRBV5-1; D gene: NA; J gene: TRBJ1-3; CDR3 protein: ASSPGNTIY
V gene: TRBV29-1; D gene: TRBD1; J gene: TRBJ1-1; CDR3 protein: SVGTGDNTEAF
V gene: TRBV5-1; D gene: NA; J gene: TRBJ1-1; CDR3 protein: ASSWKGSDTEAF